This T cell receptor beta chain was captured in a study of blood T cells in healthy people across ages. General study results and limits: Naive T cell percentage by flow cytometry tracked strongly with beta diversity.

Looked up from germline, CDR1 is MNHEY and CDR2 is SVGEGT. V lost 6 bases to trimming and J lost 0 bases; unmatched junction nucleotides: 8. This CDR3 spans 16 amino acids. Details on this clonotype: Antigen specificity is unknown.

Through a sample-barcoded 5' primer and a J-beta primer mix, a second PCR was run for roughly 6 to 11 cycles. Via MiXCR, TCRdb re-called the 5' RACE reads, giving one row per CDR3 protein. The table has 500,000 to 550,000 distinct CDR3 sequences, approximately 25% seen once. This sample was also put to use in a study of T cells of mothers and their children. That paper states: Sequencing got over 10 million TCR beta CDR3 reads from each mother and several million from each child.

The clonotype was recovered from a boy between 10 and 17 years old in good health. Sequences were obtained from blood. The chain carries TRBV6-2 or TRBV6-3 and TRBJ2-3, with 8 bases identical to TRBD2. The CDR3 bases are TGTGCCAGCAGATATAATAGCGGGGCAAGCACAGATACGCAGTATTTT. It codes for CASRYNSGASTDTQYF.